The clone carrying this T cell receptor (beta chain) occurred a few times. The sample comes from a study of shared clonotypes between healthy human individuals. The authors combined CD45RO+ cells with CCR7-negative CD45RA+ TemRA cells as CD8 memory. The CDR3 is 14 amino acids. Per the germline V gene, CDR1 is SNHLY and CDR2 is FYNNEI. V shed 3 bases and J shed 7 bases, with 16 bases lying between them. Using immunoSEQ multiplex PCR, the repertoire was profiled, and TCRdb retains in-frame clones only, with some absent. The table records under 120,000 clones, about 67% of them present only once. The rearrangement joins TRBV2 to TRBJ2-7, with D perhaps matching TRBD2 (5 bases). The specimen sequenced was memory CD8+ T cells sorted from blood. Sample subset: CD45RO+ cells pooled with CCR7-negative TemRA cells. This TCR derives from a woman in her twenties or thirties in good health. CDR3 coding DNA: TGTGCCAGCAGTGATCTCCTCTCCAGAGGGGAGCAGTACTTC. This gives the protein CASSDLLSRGEQYF.